A selection of T cell receptor beta chains follows, all from one sample in a study of T cell changes during pregnancy in multiple sclerosis. Measured with immunoSEQ multiplex PCR; TCRdb has only the in-frame clones, and not every one. This table holds some 41,000 clones, over 75% found once. Sequenced material: CD8+ T cells from peripheral blood mononuclear cells, taken in the first trimester of pregnancy. The receptors were sampled from a female donor with multiple sclerosis, enrolled in a pregnancy study. Each CDR3 is given with its conserved first and last residue. The order of the fields is J gene, D gene, V gene, clone size, CDR3 DNA, CDR3 protein. The D gene is left open where the match is weak. Only some rows state a clone size, as once, few, many or a class for expanded clones.

TRBJ2-7	TRBD1	TRBV7-6	.	TGTGCCAGCAGTTCCCTGTGGGACAGGGGGCAATACGAGCAGTACTTC	CASSSLWDRGQYEQYF
TRBJ2-1	TRBD1	TRBV11-2	once	TGTGCCAGCAGATTGACAGGGGGCGTGTATAATGAGCAGTTCTTC	CASRLTGGVYNEQFF
TRBJ2-7	.	TRBV27	many	TGTGCCAGCAGTTTACACGGACAGAAGTTCGCCTACGAGCAGTACTTC	CASSLHGQKFAYEQYF
TRBJ2-6	.	TRBV27	.	TGTGCCAGCACCGATACGTACGGGTCTGGGGCCAACGTCCTGACTTTC	CASTDTYGSGANVLTF
TRBJ1-1	TRBD1	TRBV7-3	.	TGTGCCAGCAGCCCTCGACAGGGTCTGAACACTGAAGCTTTCTTT	CASSPRQGLNTEAFF
TRBJ2-1	.	TRBV14	.	TGTGCCAGCAGCCCTGGGGCGGTGGGGAATGAGCAGTTCTTC	CASSPGAVGNEQFF
TRBJ1-5	TRBD1	TRBV11-3	.	TGTGCCAGCAGCTCCCTATGGGACAGAAATCAGCCCCAGCATTTT	CASSSLWDRNQPQHF
TRBJ1-1	.	TRBV9	.	TGTGCCAGCAGCGCCTCAGGGGTGGCCACTGAAGCTTTCTTT	CASSASGVATEAFF
TRBJ2-7	TRBD1	TRBV2	.	TGTGCCAGCAGTGAATGGGGGACAGGGGACTACGAGCAGTACTTC	CASSEWGTGDYEQYF
TRBJ2-3	TRBD1	TRBV7-2	once	TGTGCCAGCAGCTTAGCAGGTACAGGGGTTTCGGTGGGAGATACGCAGTATTTT	CASSLAGTGVSVGDTQYF
TRBJ2-7	TRBD1	TRBV6-6	.	TGTGCCAGCAGGGGACAGGGATTAAGAGACTCCTACGAGCAGTACTTC	CASRGQGLRDSYEQYF
TRBJ2-5	TRBD1	TRBV7-6	.	TGTGCCAGCAGCGATCTACCCCCTCGACAGGGTGAGACCCAGTACTTC	CASSDLPPRQGETQYF
TRBJ1-6	.	TRBV18	.	TGTGCCAGCTCACCAGAACAGGGCTTACCCCTCCACTTT	CASSPEQGLPLHF
TRBJ2-7	TRBD2	TRBV29-1	once	TGCAGCGTTCGGGGTTCGGAAGGTAGCGGGGAAGCCTACGAGCAGTACTTC	CSVRGSEGSGEAYEQYF
TRBJ2-3	.	TRBV25-1	once	TGTGCCAGCACCCGATCGACCGGGGATACGCAGTATTTT	CASTRSTGDTQYF
TRBJ1-4	.	TRBV4-3	.	TGCGCCAGCAGCCCGGTCCTAACTAATGAAAAACTGTTTTTT	CASSPVLTNEKLFF
TRBJ1-5	.	TRBV27	.	TGTGCCAGCAGTTTAATGTGGAGGCGCCGGCGGCCCCAGCATTTT	CASSLMWRRRRPQHF
TRBJ2-3	.	TRBV1	.	TGCACCAGCAGCCTTCGATGGACTAGCGGGGGGGCCTCAGATACGCAGTATTTT	CTSSLRWTSGGASDTQYF
TRBJ2-5	TRBD2	TRBV30	.	TGTGCCTGGAGTGTACTAGCGGGGTCTAGAGAGACCCAGTACTTC	CAWSVLAGSRETQYF
TRBJ1-6	TRBD1	TRBV6-6	.	TGTGCCAGCAGTTCACCCGGGACAGGGGGTGTACCCCTCCACTTT	CASSSPGTGGVPLHF
TRBJ2-7	.	TRBV5-6	.	TGTGCCAGCAGCCCCGAAACGAGGGACAAATTCTACGAGCAGTACTTC	CASSPETRDKFYEQYF
TRBJ1-3	.	TRBV4-1	.	TGCGCCAGCAGCCAAGATCCCATGGCCGGAAACACCATATATTTT	CASSQDPMAGNTIYF
TRBJ1-1	TRBD1	TRBV11-2	.	TGTGCCAGCAGCAAGACAGGGGTTGAGACTGAAGCTTTCTTT	CASSKTGVETEAFF
TRBJ2-7	.	TRBV23-1	.	TGCGCCAGCAGTCGCCCGCCGGGACATTCCAGCTCCTACGAGCAGTACTTC	CASSRPPGHSSSYEQYF
TRBJ2-3	TRBD2	TRBV5-1	.	TGCGCCAGCAGCTTTGGAGCGGGGATAGATACGCAGTATTTT	CASSFGAGIDTQYF
TRBJ2-1	.	TRBV7-3	.	TGTGCCAGCAGCTCCCAGGGCGATGAGCAGTTCTTC	CASSSQGDEQFF
TRBJ2-7	.	TRBV6-5	.	TGTGCCAGCAGTTACGATTCAAGGGGATACGAGCAGTACTTC	CASSYDSRGYEQYF
TRBJ1-6	TRBD1	TRBV15	.	TGTGCCACCAGCAGCTCCGGGACAGGCGTTAGCTCCTATAATTCACCCCTCCACTTT	CATSSSGTGVSSYNSPLHF
TRBJ2-2	TRBD1	TRBV7-2	.	TGTGCCAGCAGCTCATACGACAGGGGGAGGAACACCGGGGAGCTGTTTTTT	CASSSYDRGRNTGELFF
TRBJ2-2	TRBD1	TRBV15	.	TGTGCCACCATCCCCGGGACAGACCACACCGGGGAGCTGTTTTTT	CATIPGTDHTGELFF
TRBJ2-1	.	TRBV7-3	.	TGTGCCAGCAGGCTCGACCGGGGGGCGGGGCAAATGTTCTTC	CASRLDRGAGQMFF
TRBJ2-1	TRBD1	TRBV27	.	TGTGCCAGCACCCCCCTCGGACAGGGGATAGTTAATGAGCAGTTCTTC	CASTPLGQGIVNEQFF
TRBJ2-7	TRBD1	TRBV29-1	.	TGCAGCGTTGTTGGGACAGCCTCCTACGAGCAGTACTTC	CSVVGTASYEQYF
TRBJ2-3	.	TRBV14	.	TGTGCCAGCAGCCACCCTAGGCACACAGATACGCAGTATTTT	CASSHPRHTDTQYF
TRBJ1-2	.	TRBV29-1	.	TGCAGCCCCGAGGGCTACACCTTC	CSPEGYTF
TRBJ2-3	.	TRBV18	.	TGTGCCAGCTCACCCCGGACAGAGGGGTTGACAGATACGCAGTATTTT	CASSPRTEGLTDTQYF
TRBJ2-3	TRBD2	TRBV10-3	.	TGTGCCATCAGTGGTATGGCGGGGGGCCTTAGCACAGATACGCAGTATTTT	CAISGMAGGLSTDTQYF
TRBJ2-3	.	TRBV4-3	.	TGCGCCAGCAGCCAAGATTGGGGCGCTGGTGTAGGAGATACGCAGTATTTT	CASSQDWGAGVGDTQYF
TRBJ2-7	TRBD2	TRBV9	.	TGTGCCAGCAGCCCCCCGTCGAGCGGGGGGTACGAGCAGTACTTC	CASSPPSSGGYEQYF
TRBJ2-7	TRBD1	TRBV4-2	.	TGTGCCAGCAGCCAAGAAGGGAATCTTGGGACAGCCTACGAGCAGTACTTC	CASSQEGNLGTAYEQYF
TRBJ1-1	TRBD1	TRBV5-6	.	TGTGCCAGCAGCGCCGGGACAGTGAACACTGAAGCTTTCTTT	CASSAGTVNTEAFF
TRBJ1-2	.	TRBV5-5	.	TGTGCCAGCAGCTTGGTTCCGGTCTATGGCTACACCTTC	CASSLVPVYGYTF
TRBJ2-7	TRBD2	TRBV9	.	TGTGCCAGCAGCGTAGCGGCTAGCGGAGTCTACGAGCAGTACTTC	CASSVAASGVYEQYF
TRBJ2-7	TRBD2	TRBV5-4	.	TGTGCCAGCAGCTGGACTAGCGGGGGCAACTACGAGCAGTACTTC	CASSWTSGGNYEQYF